These T cell receptor beta chains were read from a single sample in a study of Graves' ophthalmopathy and Graves' hyperthyroidism. MiXCR, run by TCRdb on the multiplex PCR reads, gives a single entry per CDR3 protein. The data show almost 750,000 distinct CDR3 sequences, 40% seen once. Source material: peripheral blood. The receptor source for this set is an adult man with Graves' ophthalmopathy. Both conserved end residues are part of each CDR3. The order of the fields is V gene, J gene, D gene, clone size, CDR3 DNA, CDR3 protein. A D gene is named only where the DNA matches it firmly. Some rows mark clone size as missing; the rest say once, few, many or name a class of expanded clone.

TRBV11-2,TRBJ1-2,NA,NA,TGTGCCAGCAGCATCCGGGACGGGGATGGCTACACCTTC,CASSIRDGDGYTF
TRBV7-8,TRBJ2-7,TRBD1,NA,TGTGCCAGCAGCTTAGCAGGCCAGGGGGCCCACGAGCAGTACTTC,CASSLAGQGAHEQYF
TRBV7-2,TRBJ1-3,NA,NA,TGTGCCAGCAGCTACGTTGGGGGGGACACCATATATTTT,CASSYVGGDTIYF
TRBV2,TRBJ2-6,NA,once,TGTGCCATTTTGTTAGGGCCTGGGGCCAACGTCCTGACTTTC,CAILLGPGANVLTF
TRBV4-1,TRBJ2-5,NA,NA,TGCGCCAGCAGCCAAGATGGGGGGATACAAGAGACCCAGTACTTC,CASSQDGGIQETQYF
TRBV15,TRBJ1-2,NA,NA,TGTGCCACCAGCAGAGATCGCGGGACTCCGTATGGCTACACCTTC,CATSRDRGTPYGYTF
TRBV28,TRBJ2-7,NA,few,TGTGCCAGCACGGGCAGGACCTCCTACGAGCAGTACTTC,CASTGRTSYEQYF
TRBV9,TRBJ1-4,NA,once,TGTGCCAGCAGCCAAGCGGGGGATGGTGAAAAACTGTTTTTT,CASSQAGDGEKLFF
TRBV9,TRBJ2-5,NA,few,TGTGCCAGCAGCGTGGGAGCGGGTCTCCAAGAGACCCAGTACTTC,CASSVGAGLQETQYF
TRBV20-1,TRBJ2-5,NA,NA,TGCAGTGCTAGAGGGCCACTCCAAGAGACCCAGTACTTC,CSARGPLQETQYF
TRBV7-9,TRBJ2-2,NA,NA,TGTGCCAGCAGCTTAACGGAATCCGGGGAGCTGTTTTTT,CASSLTESGELFF
TRBV10-3,TRBJ1-1,NA,NA,TGTGCCAGCAGTAGAGCGGGGAACACTGATGCTTTCTTT,CASSRAGNTDAFF
TRBV25-1,TRBJ2-2,NA,NA,TGTGCCAGCAGCTCCCAGACAGGACCCAGGTTTGAGGGCGGGGAGCTGTTTTTT,CASSSQTGPRFEGGELFF
TRBV19,TRBJ1-5,NA,few,TGTGCTAGGTCCGAGGGCAATCAGCCCCAGCATTTT,CARSEGNQPQHF
TRBV2,TRBJ1-5,TRBD1,many,TGTGCCAGCAGTGACAACCAGGGGGCTGGCAATCAGCCCCAGCATTTT,CASSDNQGAGNQPQHF
TRBV10-3,TRBJ1-1,TRBD1,NA,TGTGCCATCAGCTCACAGGGGGCGCACACTGAAGCTTTCTTT,CAISSQGAHTEAFF
TRBV11-1,TRBJ1-1,NA,NA,TGTGCCGACTTGGGGGTTATGAACACTGAAGCTTTCTTT,CADLGVMNTEAFF
TRBV10-3,TRBJ1-4,NA,many,TGTGCCATCAGTGAGTCGGAAGGTACCGGGAAACTGTTTTTT,CAISESEGTGKLFF
TRBV7-9,TRBJ2-2,NA,NA,TGTGCCAGCTCGGGGGAACACACCGGGGAGCTGTTTTTT,CASSGEHTGELFF
TRBV6-5,TRBJ1-5,NA,NA,TGTGCCAGCAGTTACTCGGAGAATCAGCCCCAGCATTTT,CASSYSENQPQHF
TRBV11-2,TRBJ1-2,NA,many,TGTGCCAGCAGCTTAGAAACAGGACCTAACTATGGCTACACCTTC,CASSLETGPNYGYTF
TRBV28,TRBJ2-5,NA,NA,TGTGCCAGCCTTGGGACTCTCATCTCTCAAGAGACCCAGTACTTC,CASLGTLISQETQYF
TRBV7-9,TRBJ2-4,TRBD1,NA,TGTGCCAGCAGCCTACAGGGGAATCGGCTAGCCAAAAACATTCAGTACTTC,CASSLQGNRLAKNIQYF
TRBV25-1,TRBJ1-2,NA,NA,TGTGCCAGCAGTCAACCGGGACGTAGTCACTATGGCTACACCTTC,CASSQPGRSHYGYTF
TRBV7-9,TRBJ2-2,NA,NA,TGTGCCTGGAGTGAAGGGTGGACGGTGTTTTTT,CAWSEGWTVFF
TRBV29-1,TRBJ2-5,TRBD1,NA,TGCAGCTCACCCCCGGGACAGGGCCTCACCTTGACCCAGTACTTC,CSSPPGQGLTLTQYF
TRBV6-5,TRBJ1-5,NA,many,TGTGCCAGCAGTAGGAGGGAGAATCAGCCCCAGCATTTT,CASSRRENQPQHF
TRBV11-2,TRBJ2-2,TRBD1,NA,TGTGCCAGCAGCTTGGGACAGGGAGACACCGGGGAGCTGTTTTTT,CASSLGQGDTGELFF
TRBV10-3,TRBJ1-5,NA,NA,TGTGCCATCAGTGGAGCAGGGTGGGTCAATCAGCCCCAGCATTTT,CAISGAGWVNQPQHF
TRBV7-2,TRBJ2-5,TRBD1,few,TGTGCCAGCAAAGTACAGGGGGCATTGGAGACCCAGTACTTC,CASKVQGALETQYF
TRBV5-1,TRBJ1-6,NA,NA,TGCGCCAGCAGCTTGGAATGGGTTAGGGATTCACCCCTCCACTTT,CASSLEWVRDSPLHF
TRBV14,TRBJ1-2,TRBD1,NA,TGTGCCAGCAGCCCCTCGGCCGGGACAGCCTATGGCTACACCTTC,CASSPSAGTAYGYTF
TRBV11-2,TRBJ2-7,NA,many,TGTGCCAGCAGCTCCCGCGGAGGGGTCTACGAGCAGTACTTC,CASSSRGGVYEQYF
TRBV29-1,TRBJ1-4,NA,many,TGCAGCGGTACCGGGACAAACTCTGAAAAACTGTTTTTT,CSGTGTNSEKLFF
TRBV7-9,TRBJ1-2,NA,many,TGTGCCATCCGCAATGGTGCCACTGACTATGGCTACACCTTC,CAIRNGATDYGYTF
TRBV10-3,TRBJ1-1,NA,few,TGTGCCATCAGCTCGACAGAAACGAACACTGAAGCTTTCTTT,CAISSTETNTEAFF
TRBV2,TRBJ2-5,TRBD1,NA,TGTGCCAGCAGGGAACAGGGGACGTCGGAGACCCAGTACTTC,CASREQGTSETQYF
TRBV10-3,TRBJ1-5,TRBD1,many,TGTGCCATCAGTGACAGGGACAGGGCTTATAGCAATCAGCCCCAGCATTTT,CAISDRDRAYSNQPQHF
TRBV25-1,TRBJ1-4,NA,NA,TGTGCCAGCAGTGAATATGGGGGGGGTAATGAAAAACTGTTTTTT,CASSEYGGGNEKLFF
TRBV10-3,TRBJ2-2,NA,few,TGTGCCATCAGTGACATGTACACCGGGGAGCTGTTTTTT,CAISDMYTGELFF
TRBV7-6,TRBJ1-3,TRBD1,many,TGTGCCAGCAGCTCCGACCGGGACAGAGACTCTGGAAACACCATATATTTT,CASSSDRDRDSGNTIYF
TRBV29-1,TRBJ1-4,NA,many,TGCAGCGTTGAACCACCGGACAGTAATGAAAAACTGTTTTTT,CSVEPPDSNEKLFF
TRBV20-1,TRBJ2-2,NA,NA,TGCAGTGCTAGCGAGTTAACCGGGGAGCTGTTTTTT,CSASELTGELFF
TRBV20-1,TRBJ2-5,NA,few,TGCAGTGCTAGAGCCCAAGTGGGTCAGGGGCAAAAGACCCAGTACTTC,CSARAQVGQGQKTQYF
TRBV2,TRBJ2-5,TRBD2,NA,TGTGCCTGGAGTGTAGGGGGTAGCGGGGGAGAGACCCAGTACTTC,CAWSVGGSGGETQYF
TRBV9,TRBJ1-2,NA,many,TGTGCCAGCAGCGCTGGTGGAGGTTCTGGCTACACCTTC,CASSAGGGSGYTF
TRBV24-1,TRBJ1-5,NA,once,TGTGCCACCAATCAGGGAGATTGGGAACCCCAGCATTTT,CATNQGDWEPQHF
TRBV11-1,TRBJ1-4,NA,NA,TGTGCCAGCAACGGACACGTCTCAACTAATGAAAAACTGTTTTTT,CASNGHVSTNEKLFF
TRBV10-2,TRBJ1-5,NA,NA,TGCGCCAGCAGTGAGTCGAGGGGTGGTCAGCCCCAGCATTTT,CASSESRGGQPQHF
TRBV10-3,TRBJ1-2,NA,few,TGTGCCAGCAGCAAATCAGGGGTTCGCCTATCTAACTATGGCTACACCTTC,CASSKSGVRLSNYGYTF
TRBV29-1,TRBJ1-2,NA,NA,TGCAGCGGCGAAACCTCGAACAAGGCCTTAAGGGGTATTAACTATGGCTACACCTTC,CSGETSNKALRGINYGYTF